The rows below give T cell receptor beta chains drawn from one sample of a study of T cells in Graves' hyperthyroidism and ophthalmopathy. MiXCR was run by TCRdb on the multiplex PCR reads, yielding one entry per CDR3 protein. The sample includes 350,000 to 450,000 distinct CDR3 sequences, approximately 13% of them seen just once. The sample taken for sequencing was blood. Receptors were obtained from a woman aged 60-75 years with Graves' hyperthyroidism. Each CDR3 is given without its conserved first and last residue.

v_call,cdr3_aa
TRBV7-3,ASSSKGGIYNEQF
TRBV27,ASSRDRDAEQY
TRBV12-5,ASGRGASGSYEQY
TRBV12-3/TRBV12-4,ASSQAGYGYT
TRBV14,ASSQDWVAGSSYNEQF
TRBV5-6,ASSFQGGTSAYEQY
TRBV5-6,ASSWGGLAGSSHTDTQY
TRBV19,ASSTMGQGLSDTEAF
TRBV11-2,ASSFTGISYEQY
TRBV29-1,SVHRDEKLF
TRBV5-6,ASSSPYRDEDEQF
TRBV2,ASSPPGGAVNTDTQY
TRBV27,ASSFYRGQGTSEQY
TRBV18,ASSPSTRDYNEQF
TRBV19,ASSRDRSSDTGELF
TRBV24-1,ATSEAGRGSYNEQF
TRBV12-3/TRBV12-4,ASSFPAGLRNEQY
TRBV20-1,SARDAQGNEKLF
TRBV15,ATSSRLNTEAF
TRBV12-3/TRBV12-4,ASRRTADTGELF
TRBV5-1,ASSLGNTGELL
TRBV7-3,ASSSDRGRQDTQY
TRBV20-1,SARGRGSWRNTQY
TRBV18,ASSVRGTENTEAF
TRBV24-1,ATSDLGLAGDDEQF
TRBV2,ASRSQGIATEAF
TRBV28,ASSLDNYGYT
TRBV9,ASSVGASDLTDTQY
TRBV5-1,ASSLLDLHTSYNEQF
TRBV4-1,ASTGQGYTEAF
TRBV7-9,ASSLSSDQPQH
TRBV5-1,ASTLGGSVTEAF
TRBV4-1,ASSRRQGDTVELF
TRBV19,ASSIASGTGSTGT
TRBV5-1,ASSLRASGSEETQY
TRBV29-1,SRGVAKNIQY
TRBV7-8,ASSVGGVQETQY
TRBV20-1,SATKSGNTEAF
TRBV3-1,ASSRHRVDEQY
TRBV4-1,ASSQVPGQGKF
TRBV11-3,ASSLGFRTSSYNEQF
TRBV10-3,AISGGDQPQH
TRBV6-1,ASSLGQGSWETQY
TRBV7-3,ASSPGGYEQF
TRBV3-1,ASSQEGLRAPSYNEQF
TRBV5-1,ASSLAAGAREKLF
TRBV2,ASTPRDRNQPQH
TRBV6-1,ASIGADTQY
TRBV19,ASSPDPGETQY
TRBV30,AWSSGRGNIQY
TRBV20-1,SAGRLDIYEQY
TRBV7-9,ASSLGDTSGRRRELF
TRBV11-2,ASSLVRGGDTDTQY
TRBV20-1,SADWLGTSPYNEQF
TRBV5-5,ASSLWEAGANVLT
TRBV12-3/TRBV12-4,ASNSGTSGRVGETQY
TRBV7-9,ASSLEGGTTYEQY
TRBV19,ASSIFQGAAGVYGYT
TRBV2,ASSEQGAGANVLT